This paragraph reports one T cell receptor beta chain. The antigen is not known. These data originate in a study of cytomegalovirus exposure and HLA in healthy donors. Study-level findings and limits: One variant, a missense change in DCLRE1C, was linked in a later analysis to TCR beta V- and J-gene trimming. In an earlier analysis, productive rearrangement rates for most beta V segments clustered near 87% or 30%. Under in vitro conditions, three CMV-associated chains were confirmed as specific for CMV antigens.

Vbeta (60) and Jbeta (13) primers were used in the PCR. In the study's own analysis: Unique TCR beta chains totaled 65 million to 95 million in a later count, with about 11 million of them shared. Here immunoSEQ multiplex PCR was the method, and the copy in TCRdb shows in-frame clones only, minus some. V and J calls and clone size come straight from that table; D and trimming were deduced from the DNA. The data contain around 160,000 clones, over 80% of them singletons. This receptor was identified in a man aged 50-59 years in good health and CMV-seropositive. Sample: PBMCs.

This chain's CDR3 is CASSFSRGSLEQYF. For the CDR3, the DNA is TGTGCCAGCAGCTTTTCCAGGGGGTCACTGGAGCAGTACTTC. The J gene is TRBJ2-7, the V gene TRBV5-8, with 7 bases that match TRBD1. The CDR3 length is 14 residues. The J segment lost 7 bases and the V segment lost 2 bases, leaving 9 bases of the junction unmatched. Germline V CDR1 and CDR2: SGHTS, YDEGEE.